Reported below is one TCR beta chain. The data belong to a study of blood T cell repertoires in COVID-19. Whole-study context: The United States, Italy and Spain provided the acute and convalescent COVID-19 samples. In each case, the material was cDNA or gDNA derived from T cells, B-cell-depleted T cells, or PBMCs.

In the original analysis: Estimation of nucleated cell counts was performed using reference gene primer amplification. Clones were sequenced by immunoSEQ multiplex PCR, and TCRdb holds only the in-frame ones, with some missing. The V and J calls and clone size were taken over from that table, and D and trimming were inferred from the DNA. The sample lists 55,000 to 90,000 clones, about 86% occurring once. The CDR3 length is 19 residues. CDR1 is MNHEY, CDR2 SVGEGT, per germline. V shed 5 bases, J shed 0 bases, and the junction held 9 bases outside the gene matches. The source of this sequence is an older man with active COVID-19. The sequenced sample consisted of peripheral blood. This chain links TRBV6-2 or TRBV6-3 with TRBJ2-1; 14 positions agree with TRBD2. The CDR3, as DNA: TGTGCCAGCAGTCCAATGGGGACTAGCGGGAGCCACTCCTACAATGAGCAGTTCTTC. Amino acid sequence: CASSPMGTSGSHSYNEQFF.